This paragraph covers one T cell receptor (beta chain) sequence. Which antigen it targets is not known. The input lacks base qualities; no much larger clone sits a single base away. The source of the sample is a study of T-cell reconstitution after alpha-beta-depleted transplantation in children (dated by TCRdb to about 2016). Study-level background: T-cell immune reconstitution after TCRalphabeta/CD19-depleted allogeneic hematopoietic cell transplantation in children was quantitatively tracked in the study by means of TCR repertoire profiling.

The sample's treatment or condition label, decoded: allogeneic hematopoietic cell transplantation with graft depleted of TCRalphabeta T cells and CD19 B cells. The children who served as transplant recipients had been given grafts of TCRalphabeta/CD19-depleted allogeneic hematopoietic cells. Unmatched junction bases come to 8, with V trimmed by 2 bases and J by 5 bases. CDR1 and CDR2 are read off the germline V gene as LGHNA and YNFKEQ. The cysteine opens and the phenylalanine closes a CDR3 of 16 amino acids. Here the CDR3 DNA is all that survives: 48 bases in frame from base 1. Library creation used PCR. Data came from an Illumina HiSeq 2500. TCR library preparation used molecular barcoding, with unique molecular identifiers applied to normalize quantification of the TCRbeta repertoire. TCRdb itself trimmed the public reads at Q25 with fastp, ran MiXCR and retained productive beta chains. Duplicate CDR3 protein sequences are folded into a single record with the most common DNA and genes. In all, the sample holds under 70,000 distinct CDR3 sequences, and about 11% of those were seen once. About 13% of the sample is taken by the ten largest.

Results the study describes overall, beyond this receptor: In some patients, high TCRbeta diversity at day 60 was attributed to recipient T cells and intrathymic progenitors that had survived conditioning. Apparently early alphabetaT-cell count recovery about two months after transplant reportedly relied on only several hundred rapidly expanded clones derived from non-depleted graft cells. Over the following months the frequencies of hyperexpanded clones went down, and after one year T-cell counts and TCRbeta diversity were mostly credited to newly produced T cells.

The sequence is built from TRBV4-2 and TRBJ2-5; 10 central bases correspond to TRBD2. The TCR originated in a boy between 5 and 17 years old with acute myeloid leukemia, due to receive a stem cell transplant. The material sequenced was PBMCs, taken before TCRalphabeta/CD19-depleted stem cell transplant. The CDR3 is CASSQNSLAGVETQYF. The nucleotide sequence is TGTGCCAGCAGCCAAAATAGTCTAGCGGGGGTCGAGACCCAGTACTTC.